This entry features one T cell receptor (beta chain) sequence. Its cognate antigen is unknown. Punch biopsies of lesional scalp, plus peripheral blood, were taken from alopecia areata patients. Sequencing templates came from extracted RNA that was reverse transcribed into cDNA. Profiled with immunoSEQ multiplex PCR; TCRdb holds only in-frame clones, not every one. This repertoire shows 9,500 to 15,000 clones, around three fifths found once; its top ten account for about 22%. The sample originates from a study of CD8+ T cells in alopecia areata. Study-wide context: Tofacitinib administration to treated patients was oral, at 5 to 10 mg twice daily.

Findings and caveats of the study: Scalp sample data also include resident alphabeta T cells from normal skin. It was lesional scalp, especially alopecia totalis/universalis, that showed higher clonality than normal scalp. The study found TCR sharing across patients less clear than in mice, possibly for HLA reasons.

Trimming cost V 4 bases and J 4 bases, with 10 bases left between them. CDR3 length: 13 amino acids. Germline V lookup: CDR1 ENHRY, CDR2 SYGVKD. Sequencing was carried out using skin. The clonotype comes from a human donor with alopecia areata. The rearrangement joins TRBV10-3 to TRBJ2-5; D is ambiguous. CDR3 coding DNA: TGTGCCATCAGTGCAAGAGAAGTAGAGACCCAGTACTTC. Protein: CAISAREVETQYF.